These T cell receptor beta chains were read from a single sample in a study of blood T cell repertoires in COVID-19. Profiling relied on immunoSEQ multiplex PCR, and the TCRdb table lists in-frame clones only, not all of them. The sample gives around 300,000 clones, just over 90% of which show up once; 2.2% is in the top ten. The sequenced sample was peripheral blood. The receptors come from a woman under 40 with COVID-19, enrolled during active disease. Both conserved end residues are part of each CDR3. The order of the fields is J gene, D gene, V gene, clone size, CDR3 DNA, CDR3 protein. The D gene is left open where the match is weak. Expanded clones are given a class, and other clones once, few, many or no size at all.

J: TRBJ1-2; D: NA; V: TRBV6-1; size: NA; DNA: TGTGCCAGCAGTGAAGTACGGGTAGAAGGCTACACCTTC; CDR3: CASSEVRVEGYTF
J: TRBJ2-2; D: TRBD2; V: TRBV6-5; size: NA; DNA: TGTGCCAGCAGTCGGGGCGGGGGCACCGGGGAGCTGTTTTTT; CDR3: CASSRGGGTGELFF
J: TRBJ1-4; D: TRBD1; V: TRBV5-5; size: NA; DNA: TGTGCCAGCAGCTTATTGGGACAGAATGAAAAACTGTTTTTT; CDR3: CASSLLGQNEKLFF
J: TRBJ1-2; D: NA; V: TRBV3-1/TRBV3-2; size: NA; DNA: TGTGCCAGCAGCCAATCAATAGGGGGTGGACGCTATGGCTGCACCTTC; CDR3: CASSQSIGGGRYGCTF
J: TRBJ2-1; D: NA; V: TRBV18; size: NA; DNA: TGTGCCAGCTCACCTCTAATTGACAATGAGCAGTTCTTC; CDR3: CASSPLIDNEQFF
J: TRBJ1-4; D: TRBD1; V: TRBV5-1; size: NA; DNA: TGCGCCAGCAGCGACCGACAGGGTGGGGAAAAACTGTTTTTT; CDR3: CASSDRQGGEKLFF
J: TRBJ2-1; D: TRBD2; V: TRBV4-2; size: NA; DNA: TGTGCCAGCAGCCAAGCGCCTCACCAACTTAGCGGGACGTACAATGAGCAGTTCTTC; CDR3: CASSQAPHQLSGTYNEQFF
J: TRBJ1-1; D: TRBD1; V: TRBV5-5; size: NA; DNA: TGTGCCAGCAGGCTAGACAGGGGTGGAAACACTGAAGCTTTCTTT; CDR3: CASRLDRGGNTEAFF
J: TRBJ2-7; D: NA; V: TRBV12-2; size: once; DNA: TGTGCAAGTCGCTTAGACAGCCAGACTAGCGGTAAAGGGTACGAGCAGTACTTC; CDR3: CASRLDSQTSGKGYEQYF
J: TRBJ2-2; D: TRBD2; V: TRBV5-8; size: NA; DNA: TGTGCCAGCAGCTTGCCGTCCCCGGGACTAGCTGGCGGGGAGCTGTTTTTT; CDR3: CASSLPSPGLAGGELFF
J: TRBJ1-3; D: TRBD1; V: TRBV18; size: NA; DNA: TGTGCCAGCTCACCAGGGACAGGGTCCGGAAACACCATATATTTT; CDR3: CASSPGTGSGNTIYF
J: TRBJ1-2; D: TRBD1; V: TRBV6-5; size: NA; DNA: TGTGCCAGCAGTTACTCGGGGACAGGCAACTATGGCTACACCTTC; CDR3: CASSYSGTGNYGYTF
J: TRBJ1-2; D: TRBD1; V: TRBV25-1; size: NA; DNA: TGTGCCAGCAGTGGGAGACAGGGTCCGGGCTACACCTTC; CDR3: CASSGRQGPGYTF
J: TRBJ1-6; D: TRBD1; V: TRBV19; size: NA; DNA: TGTGCCAGTAGTAGAGGGACAGGGGCGGATAATTCACCCCTCCACTTT; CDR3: CASSRGTGADNSPLHF
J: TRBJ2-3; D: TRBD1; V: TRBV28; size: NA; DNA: TGTGCCAGCAGTCCCAGGGGGCCCTACACAGATACGCAGTATTTT; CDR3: CASSPRGPYTDTQYF
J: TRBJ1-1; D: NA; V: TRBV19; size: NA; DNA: TGTGCCAGTAGTACTCCGGGACTTCTATTAACTCTGAGGAACAACACTGAAGCTTTCTTT; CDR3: CASSTPGLLLTLRNNTEAFF
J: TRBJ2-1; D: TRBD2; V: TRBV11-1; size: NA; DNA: TGTGCCAGCAGCCCGCGGACTAGCGGGATGTATGAGCAGTTCTTC; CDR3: CASSPRTSGMYEQFF
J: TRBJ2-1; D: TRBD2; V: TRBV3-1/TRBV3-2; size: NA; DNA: TGTGCCAGCAGCCCGGGACTAGCTTTTAATGAGCAGTTCTTC; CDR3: CASSPGLAFNEQFF
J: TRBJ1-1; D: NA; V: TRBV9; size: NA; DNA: TGTGCCAGCAGCCCTCTCACTGAAGCTTTCTTT; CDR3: CASSPLTEAFF
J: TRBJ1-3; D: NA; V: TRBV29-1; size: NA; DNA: TGCAGCGTTCAAGACCGGAGCTCTGGAAACACCATATATTTT; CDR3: CSVQDRSSGNTIYF
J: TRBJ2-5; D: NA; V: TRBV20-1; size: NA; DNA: TGCAGTGCTAGTAAACAGCCCCAAGAGACCCAGTACTTC; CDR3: CSASKQPQETQYF
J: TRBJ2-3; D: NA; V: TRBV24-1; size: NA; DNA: TGTGCCACCAGTGATGCTACAACAGCTACGCAGTATTTT; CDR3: CATSDATTATQYF
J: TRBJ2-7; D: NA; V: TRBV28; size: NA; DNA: TGTGCCACCGTAGAAGCGGGCCCGGGCTACGAGCAGTACTTC; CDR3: CATVEAGPGYEQYF
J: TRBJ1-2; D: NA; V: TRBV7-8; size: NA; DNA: TGTGCCAGCAGCTATACGGGGGGATATGGCTACACCTTC; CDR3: CASSYTGGYGYTF